The 23 T cell receptor beta chains below come from one sample, sequenced in a study of glioma-infiltrating T cells. Amplification of TCR alpha and beta CDR3 regions from RNA used iRepertoire nested multiplex PCR. TCRdb recomputed calls from the multiplex PCR reads with MiXCR, one row per CDR3 protein. The sample comprises around 130,000 distinct CDR3 sequences, around 23% of which are singletons, and over 25% rests with the top ten. The sequencing sample was made of glioma tissue, nonneoplastic brain tissue, or PBMCs (not recorded which). These receptor sequences come from a human donor with low-grade glioma or glioblastoma, undergoing nonglioma brain surgery, or in good health (not recorded which).

The V and J genes are TRBV27 and TRBJ2-4; D remains ambiguous. The germline gives CDR1 MNHEY, CDR2 SMNVEV (reference sequence). This CDR3 spans 15 amino acids. Trimming removed 9 bases at V and 1 base at J, with 16 bases between. This CDR3 is CARPPRLRAKNIQYF. The CDR3 nucleotides are TGTGCCAGACCCCCCCGATTAAGGGCCAAAAACATTCAGTACTTC.

The chain has TRBV20-1 and TRBJ2-5, with 7 bases identical to TRBD1. The CDR3 extends over 14 amino acids. V dropped 6 bases and J dropped 4; count of bases not matched to a gene: 11. Germline-derived CDR1 and CDR2 are DFQATT and SNEGSKA (reference sequence). The CDR3 spells CSAPTGLSTETQYF. CDR3 nucleotide sequence: TGCAGTGCCCCGACAGGGCTTAGCACAGAGACCCAGTACTTC.

Worth noting for this clonotype: A read error may be the cause here, since a much bigger clone is one base away. The chain carries TRBV20-1 and TRBJ2-1, with 12 positions matching TRBD2. The J segment lost 11 bases and the V segment lost 0 bases, leaving 11 bases of the junction unmatched. The CDR3 loop spans 16 amino acids. Germline assignment: CDR1 DFQATT and CDR2 SNEGSKA (reference sequence). The CDR3 region has the DNA TGCAGTGCTAGAGATGCGAGGCTAGCGGGGGGGCATAAGCAGTTCTTC. Its translation is CSARDARLAGGHKQFF.

The chain joins TRBV7-2 to TRBJ2-3; D not resolved. This CDR3 region has 14 residues. V was shortened by 0 bases and J by 5 bases, with 9 bases between the two germline ends. Germline V gives CDR1 SGHTA, CDR2 FQGNSA. The CDR3 DNA sequence: TGTGCCAGCAGCTTAGCGAGGACGAAAGATACGCAGTATTTT. Translated: CASSLARTKDTQYF.

The chain uses TRBV19 and TRBJ1-1; a possible D gene is TRBD1 (6 bases). Germline lookup yields CDR1 LNHDA and CDR2 SQIVND (reference sequence). V lost 11 bases and J lost 2, with 15 bases in between. CDR3 length: 13 residues. CDR3 sequence reads: CASKTGLNTEAFF. Written as DNA, the CDR3 is TGTGCCTCCAAGACAGGTCTCAACACTGAAGCTTTCTTT.

This clonotype occurred a few times. J is TRBJ2-3 and V is TRBV12-3 or TRBV12-4; 9 bases are a match to TRBD2. Unmatched junction bases numbered 7, after V lost 3 bases and J lost 3 bases. This CDR3 is built from 16 residues. This chain's CDR3 is CASSLTPGLATDTQYF. The CDR3 region has the DNA TGTGCCAGCAGTTTGACTCCGGGACTAGCAACAGATACGCAGTATTTT.

The chain recombines TRBV7-2 with TRBJ1-2; D perhaps matches TRBD1 (6 bases). CDR3 length: 14 amino acids. V lost 3 bases, J lost 4 bases, and 12 bases lay in between. Germline V lookup: CDR1 SGHTA, CDR2 FQGNSA. CDR3 sequence: CASSFDAGAYGYTF. DNA for the CDR3: TGTGCCAGCAGCTTTGACGCGGGGGCCTATGGCTACACCTTC. The variable domain in full, completed from reference TRBV7-2 and TRBJ1-2, reads GAGVSQSPSNKVTEKGKDVELRCDPISGHTALYWYRQSLGQGLEFLIYFQGNSAPDKSGLPSDRFSAERTGGSVSTLTIQRTQQEDSAVYLCASSFDAGAYGYTFGSGTRLTVV.

V usage is TRBV29-1 and J usage is TRBJ1-1; TRBD1 matches 11 bases. The CDR3 covers 14 residues. V was pared by 4 bases and J by 4 bases, with 5 bases of the junction left unmatched. Germline CDR1 reads SQVTM; CDR2 reads ANQGSEA. CDR3: CSVVRTGGVTEAFF. The CDR3 coding sequence is TGCAGCGTTGTACGGACAGGGGGCGTCACTGAAGCTTTCTTT.

The CDR3 DNA reads TGCGCCAGCACCCCCGCAACGGGGGGGGAAGAGACCCAGTACTTC. This sequence encodes CASTPATGGEETQYF. The V and J genes are TRBV4-1 and TRBJ2-5; 8 nucleotides line up with TRBD2. The V gene end was trimmed by 7 bases and the J gene end by 3 bases; junction bases not matched to a gene: 10. The CDR3 extends over 15 amino acids. Germline CDR1 is MGHRA and CDR2 is YSYEKL.

This clonotype showed up just a few times. The chain carries TRBV7-4 and TRBJ2-7; 7 bases fit TRBD1. J lost 3 bases, V lost 4 bases, and 3 bases had no gene match. Germline V gene data show CDR1 as SGHVT and CDR2 as SQSDAQ. The CDR3 loop spans 13 amino acids. CDR3 bases: TGTGCCAGCAGCTCAAGGGGGCTCTACGAGCAGTACGTC. Amino acids: CASSSRGLYEQYV.

In its sample, this clonotype was seen many times. J is TRBJ2-1 and V is TRBV6-2 or TRBV6-3; TRBD1 aligns across 9 bases. V trimming: 7 bases; J trimming: 4 bases; junction bases outside the gene matches: 8. Per germline, CDR1 MNHEY and CDR2 SVGEGT. The CDR3 runs 15 residues. The CDR3 reads CASIFTGGGYNEQFF. The DNA for the CDR3 is TGTGCCAGCATTTTTACAGGGGGCGGTTACAATGAGCAGTTCTTC.

This clonotype came up a few times. V and J are TRBV24-1 and TRBJ2-3; the match to TRBD1 covers 7 bases. CDR3 length equals 15 residues. The germline V gene encodes CDR1 KGHDR and CDR2 SFDVKD. The junction had 3 bases not matched to a gene; V was cut back by 0 bases and J by 4 bases. The CDR3: CATSDLVRGPDTQYF. The CDR3, as DNA: TGTGCCACCAGTGATTTGGTGAGGGGGCCAGATACGCAGTATTTT.

Only a few counts were recorded for this clonotype. CDR3 DNA: TGTGCCACCAGTGACGCCCCCGGCCAGGTCAATGAGCAGTTCTTC. It is translated as CATSDAPGQVNEQFF. The chain links TRBV24-1 to TRBJ2-1; D gene uncertain. Germline CDR1 reads KGHDR; CDR2 reads SFDVKD. This CDR3 spans 15 amino acids. The germline V and J ends were trimmed by 4 bases and 6 bases, with 15 bases remaining between them.

Note on this clonotype: A much larger clone is a single base away; this may be a read error. The chain links TRBV6-2 or TRBV6-3 to TRBJ2-7, with 7 bases fitting TRBD1. CDR3 length equals 14 residues. Germline V gene sequence: CDR1 MNHEY, CDR2 SVGEGT. V lost 6 bases and J lost 7; bases outside the gene matches: 12. The CDR3 spells CASRLTTTGREQYV. CDR3 nucleotides: TGTGCCAGCAGATTGACCACGACAGGGCGGGAGCAGTACGTC.

Concerning this clonotype itself: A read error may be the cause here, since a much bigger clone is one base away. Here the CDR3 omits its conserved ending phenylalanine or tryptophan, so a read error is the likely source. V and J are TRBV20-1 and TRBJ2-5; D is unclear. This CDR3 spans 15 amino acids. With 3 bases removed from V and 5 bases from J, the gap between germline ends came to 19 bases. Germline CDR1 is DFQATT and CDR2 is SNEGSKA (reference sequence). The CDR3, as DNA: TGCAGTGCTAGTCCCGCCAACCAGGTTGGGGAGACCCAGTACCTC. As protein: CSASPANQVGETQYL.

With respect to this clonotype: This sequence may be a read error, since a much larger clone differs from it by one base. The chain combines TRBV10-3 with TRBJ2-3; possible D gene TRBD2, 5 bases. The germline V gene has CDR1 ENHRY and CDR2 SYGVKD. This CDR3 is 14 amino acids long. Deletions cut 3 bases from V and 2 bases from J, with 9 bases between. The CDR3 reads CAISETRDTDTQYF. The DNA for the CDR3 is TGTGCCATCAGTGAAACTAGGGACACAGATACGCAGTATTTT.

In this sample, this clonotype turned up many times. The chain is built from TRBV4-1 and TRBJ2-5; D not certain. The CDR3 has 13 amino acids. Germline loops: CDR1 MGHRA, CDR2 YSYEKL. Trimming cost V 0 bases and J 13 bases, with 15 bases left between them. In DNA, the CDR3 is TGCGCCAGCAGCCAAGATGGCACGGCCATATCGTACTTC. Its translation: CASSQDGTAISYF.

V is TRBV7-9 and J is TRBJ2-7; D remains unclear. The CDR3 is 15 residues long. Trimming took 2 bases from V and 2 from J, leaving 13 bases between them. Germline CDR1 reads SEHNR; CDR2 reads FQNEAQ (reference sequence). This chain's CDR3 is CASSLSLTEAYEQYV. CDR3 sequence (DNA): TGTGCCAGCAGCTTATCCCTGACGGAAGCCTACGAGCAGTACGTC.

Worth noting for this clonotype: Since a much larger clone is just one base distant, this may be a read error. The chain employs TRBV27 and TRBJ2-1; 8 nucleotides line up with TRBD1. The CDR3 sequence is 16 residues long. Germline assignment: CDR1 MNHEY and CDR2 SMNVEV (reference sequence). The ends lost 4 bases at V and 7 bases at J; junction bases unmatched: 12. CDR3 loop: CASSSQTGTGGNEQFF. In DNA, the CDR3 is TGTGCCAGCAGTTCCCAAACCGGGACAGGTGGGAATGAGCAGTTCTTC.

The chain links TRBV19 to TRBJ2-6; TRBD1 matches 9 bases. Trimming cost V 4 bases and J 4 bases; bases outside gene matches: 2. Germline V gives CDR1 LNHDA, CDR2 SQIVND (reference sequence). This CDR3 is 15 amino acids long. The CDR3 sequence: CASSKDRGGANVLTF. The CDR3 DNA reads as TGTGCCAGTAGTAAAGACAGGGGGGGGGCCAACGTCCTGACTTTC.

This clonotype appeared a few times. The chain is built from TRBV7-2 and TRBJ2-1, with D perhaps TRBD2 (7 bases). V was cut by 5 bases and J by 2 bases, with 19 bases left in between. The CDR3 runs 17 residues. CDR1 is SGHTA and CDR2 is FQGNSA in the germline V gene. The chain's CDR3 is CASSGGGGLAAYNEQFF. CDR3 nucleotides: TGTGCCAGCAGCGGAGGGGGGGGGCTAGCGGCCTACAATGAGCAGTTCTTC.

This clonotype was recorded a few times. CDR3 sequence reads: CASISTGTVTEAFF. CDR3 DNA sequence: TGTGCCAGCATCTCAACCGGGACAGTCACCGAAGCTTTCTTT. This chain uses TRBV7-2 with TRBJ1-1; TRBD1 matches 7 bases. The germline gives CDR1 SGHTA, CDR2 FQGNSA. This CDR3 is 14 amino acids long. Trimming took 7 bases from V and 8 from J; bases not matched to a gene: 13.

This clonotype was observed a few times. The gene calls are TRBV6-2 or TRBV6-3 and TRBJ2-2; no definite D call. The germline V gene encodes CDR1 MNHEY and CDR2 SVGEGT. Between the trimmed V and J ends, which lost 2 bases and 4 bases, there was a span of 17 bases. The CDR3 length is 17 residues. The CDR3 DNA sequence: TGTGCCAGCAGTTACCCCAGGCTTTCAGCCGGCACCGGGGAGCTGTTTTTT. Its translation is CASSYPRLSAGTGELFF.